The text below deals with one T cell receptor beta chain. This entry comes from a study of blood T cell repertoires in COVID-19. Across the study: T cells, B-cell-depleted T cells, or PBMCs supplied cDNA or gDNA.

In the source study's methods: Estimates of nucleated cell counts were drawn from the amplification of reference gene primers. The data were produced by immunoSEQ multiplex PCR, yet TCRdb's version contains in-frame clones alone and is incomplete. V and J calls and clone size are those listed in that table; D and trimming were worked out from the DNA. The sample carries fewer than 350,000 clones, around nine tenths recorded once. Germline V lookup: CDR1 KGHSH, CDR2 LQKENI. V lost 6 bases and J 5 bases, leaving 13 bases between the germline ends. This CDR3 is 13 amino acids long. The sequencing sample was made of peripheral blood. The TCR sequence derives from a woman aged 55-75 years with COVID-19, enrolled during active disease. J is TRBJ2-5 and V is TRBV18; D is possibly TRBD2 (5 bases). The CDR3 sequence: CASSPGVEETQYF. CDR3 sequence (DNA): TGTGCCAGCTCCCCCGGGGTGGAGGAGACCCAGTACTTC.